What follows describes a single T cell receptor (beta chain). The data were produced by immunoSEQ multiplex PCR, yet TCRdb's version contains in-frame clones alone and is incomplete. This table holds 150,000 to 200,000 clones, about nine tenths found once. These data are taken from a study of T cell responses to AZD1222 COVID-19 vaccine. The starting material was peripheral blood, obtained on day 0 of AZD1222 vaccination. The origin of this receptor is an adult in good health.

The CDR3 DNA reads TGTGCCAGCAGCTTAGACTCCTCCGGGACAGGGGCGGATGAGCAGTTCTTC. This encodes CASSLDSSGTGADEQFF. The chain combines TRBV7-2 with TRBJ2-1; TRBD1 matches at 10 bases. Germline V gene lookup returns CDR1 SGHTA and CDR2 FQGNSA. The CDR3 consists of 17 residues. V shed 1 base and J 8 bases; nucleotides not matched to a gene: 11.